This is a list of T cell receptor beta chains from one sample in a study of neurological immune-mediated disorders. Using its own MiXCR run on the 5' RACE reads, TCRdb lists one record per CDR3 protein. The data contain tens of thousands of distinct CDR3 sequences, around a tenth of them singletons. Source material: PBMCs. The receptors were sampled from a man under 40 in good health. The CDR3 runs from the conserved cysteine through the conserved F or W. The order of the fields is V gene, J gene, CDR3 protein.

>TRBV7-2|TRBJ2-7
CASSNSGNEQYF
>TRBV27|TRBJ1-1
CASSLSAHTEAFF
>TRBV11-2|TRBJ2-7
CASSTPRGYSYEQYF
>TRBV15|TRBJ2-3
CATSSRTDTQYF
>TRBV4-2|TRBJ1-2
CASSQALGQGIAYGYTF
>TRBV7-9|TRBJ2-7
CASSYPGGSYEQYF
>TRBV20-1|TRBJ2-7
CSGETSGSSYEQYF
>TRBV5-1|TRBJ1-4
CASSLTGTKNEKLFF
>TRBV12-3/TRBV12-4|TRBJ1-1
CASSLKRVGPGEAFF
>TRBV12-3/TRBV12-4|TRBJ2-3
CASSPLGTGLADTQYF
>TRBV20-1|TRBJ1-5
CSVLGGNQPQHF
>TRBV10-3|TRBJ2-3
CAISPSGLAGGGDTQYF
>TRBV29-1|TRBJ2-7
CSVEDKERDSYEQYF
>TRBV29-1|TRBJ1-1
CSVFVQTNTEAFF
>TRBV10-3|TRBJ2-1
CAISEPKRDEQFF
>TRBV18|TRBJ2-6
CASSPVRSGANVLTF
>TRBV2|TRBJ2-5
CASSANREETQYF
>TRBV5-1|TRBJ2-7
CASSGGIGPSYEQYF
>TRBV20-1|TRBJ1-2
CSARYTGGERVNYGYTF
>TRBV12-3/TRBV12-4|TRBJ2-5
CASSVGETQYF
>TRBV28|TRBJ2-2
CASSIADTGELFF
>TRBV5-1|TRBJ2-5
CASSWGAGQETQYF
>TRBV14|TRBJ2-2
CASSPVLNTGELFF
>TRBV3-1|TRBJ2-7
CASSQVGTSSYEQYF
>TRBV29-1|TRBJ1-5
CSVADGLLGNQPQHF
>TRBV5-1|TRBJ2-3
CASSLKPGGVDTQYF
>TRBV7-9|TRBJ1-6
CASSLSADSPLHF
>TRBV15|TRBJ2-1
CATSLGAGFSYNEQFF
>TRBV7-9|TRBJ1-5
CASSLGGGQPQHF
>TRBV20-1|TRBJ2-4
CSASGERLPIKNIQYF
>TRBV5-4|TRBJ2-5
CASSSRSRTIGQETQYF
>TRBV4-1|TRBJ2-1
CASSQGSSGWSYNEQFF
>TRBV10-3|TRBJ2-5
CAISEWGTGQETQYF
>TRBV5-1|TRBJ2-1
CASSLVGGNYNEQFF
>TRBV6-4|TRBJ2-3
CASSEGQGADTQYF
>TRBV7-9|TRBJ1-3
CASSPAGGGSSGNTIYF
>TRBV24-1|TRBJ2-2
CATIPGPRDGNTGELFF
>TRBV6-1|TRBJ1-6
CASKGAVNSPLHF
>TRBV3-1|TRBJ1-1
CASSPYMNTEAFF
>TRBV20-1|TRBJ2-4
CSARVDFIRPKNIQYF
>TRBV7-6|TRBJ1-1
CASSGAENTEAFF
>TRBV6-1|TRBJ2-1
CASRGGISAGSNEQFF
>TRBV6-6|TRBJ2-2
CASSYKLAAIGELFF
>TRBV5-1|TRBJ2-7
CASSPELAFSYEQYF
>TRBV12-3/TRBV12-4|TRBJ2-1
CACAIPPGNEQFF
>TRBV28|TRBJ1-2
CASSFLGGNYGYTF
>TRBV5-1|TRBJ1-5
CASSPGQGANQPQHF
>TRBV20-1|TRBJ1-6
CSARDGEYNSPLHF
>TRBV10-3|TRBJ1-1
CAISPGGVTEAFF
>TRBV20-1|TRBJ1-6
CSVGGENSPLHF